What follows are 5 T cell receptor beta chains derived from one specimen sequenced in a study of CD8+ T cells in alopecia areata. RNA extraction was followed by reverse transcription into cDNA, which acted as the sequencing template. TCRdb's table, derived via immunoSEQ multiplex PCR, lists solely in-frame clones and lacks some. The sample yields 90,000 to 150,000 clones, 55% to 70% seen once. Sequenced sample: CD4+ T cells sorted from blood. These receptors were obtained from a human donor in good health.

This chain uses TRBV4-1 with TRBJ2-5; 7 bases are a match to TRBD1. J gave up 1 base and V 6 bases, and 5 bases lay outside the gene matches. The V gene's germline CDR1 is MGHRA and CDR2 YSYEKL. This CDR3 region has 14 residues. The CDR3 is CASSTTGTQETQYF. The CDR3 nucleotides read TGCGCCAGCAGTACGACAGGGACCCAAGAGACCCAGTACTTC.

This chain links TRBV30 with TRBJ1-4; perhaps TRBD1 as D (6 bases). The CDR3 totals 13 residues. Trimming took 4 bases from V and 8 from J, leaving 14 bases between them. Germline lookup yields CDR1 GTSNPN and CDR2 SVGIG (reference sequence). This CDR3 reads CAWTAGVSEKLFF. The DNA for the CDR3 is TGTGCCTGGACGGCAGGGGTGAGCGAAAAACTGTTTTTT.

This chain uses TRBV29-1 with TRBJ2-3, with 8 bases lining up with TRBD2. CDR1 and CDR2 (germline): SQVTM, ANQGSEA. This CDR3 is built from 14 residues. The V segment lost 8 bases and the J segment 4 bases; nucleotides outside the gene matches: 11. The CDR3 nucleotides are TGCAGCTTATCACAGCGGGGGCAACCAGATACGCAGTATTTT. Its translation: CSLSQRGQPDTQYF.

The CDR3 nucleotides are TGTGCCAGCAGTTTCGGGACAGGGGTCTTTGACGAGCAGTACTTC. Translated: CASSFGTGVFDEQYF. The chain is built from TRBV7-2 and TRBJ2-7, with 10 nucleotides matching TRBD1. CDR1 is SGHTA and CDR2 is FQGNSA in the germline V gene. The ends lost 6 bases at V and 5 bases at J; junction bases unmatched: 10. CDR3 length equals 15 residues. Supplemented by reference TRBV7-2 and TRBJ2-7, the full variable domain reads GAGVSQSPSNKVTEKGKDVELRCDPISGHTALYWYRQSLGQGLEFLIYFQGNSAPDKSGLPSDRFSAERTGGSVSTLTIQRTQQEDSAVYLCASSFGTGVFDEQYFGPGTRLTVT.

The chain joins TRBV5-1 to TRBJ2-6, with D unresolved. Germline-derived CDR1 and CDR2 are SGHRS and YFSETQ. V dropped 0 bases and J dropped 1 base, with 8 bases sitting between them. The CDR3 covers 16 residues. The CDR3 reads CASSLDGPSGANVLTF. The CDR3 nucleotides read TGCGCCAGCAGCTTGGATGGTCCATCTGGGGCCAACGTCCTGACTTTC.